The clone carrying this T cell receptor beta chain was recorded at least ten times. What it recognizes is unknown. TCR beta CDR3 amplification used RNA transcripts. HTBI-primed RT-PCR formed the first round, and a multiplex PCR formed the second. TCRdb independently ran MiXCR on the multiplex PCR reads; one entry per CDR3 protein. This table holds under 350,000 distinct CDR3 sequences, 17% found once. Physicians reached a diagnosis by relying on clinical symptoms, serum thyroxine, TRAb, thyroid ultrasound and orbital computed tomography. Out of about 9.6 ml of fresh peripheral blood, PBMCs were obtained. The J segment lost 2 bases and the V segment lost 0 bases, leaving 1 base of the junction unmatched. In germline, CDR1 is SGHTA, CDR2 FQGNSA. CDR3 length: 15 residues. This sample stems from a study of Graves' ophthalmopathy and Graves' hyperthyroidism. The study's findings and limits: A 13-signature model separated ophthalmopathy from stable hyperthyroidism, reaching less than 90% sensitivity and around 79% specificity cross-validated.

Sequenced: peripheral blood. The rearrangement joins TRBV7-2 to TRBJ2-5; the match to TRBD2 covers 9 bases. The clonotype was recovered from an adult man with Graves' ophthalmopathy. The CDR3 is CASSLASGGQETQYF. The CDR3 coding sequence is TGTGCCAGCAGCTTAGCTAGCGGGGGACAAGAGACCCAGTACTTC.